The present entry profiles one T cell receptor beta chain with its context. Its specificity is unknown. The data are from a study of cytomegalovirus exposure and HLA in healthy donors. The PCR used 60 Vbeta and 13 Jbeta primers. Measured with immunoSEQ multiplex PCR; TCRdb has only the in-frame clones, and not every one. The data show 120,000 or so clones, about four fifths seen once. Whole-study findings and limits: Listed as cytomegalovirus-associated were roughly 180 TCR beta chains.

The ends lost 4 bases at V and 7 bases at J; junction bases unmatched: 7. Germline V gene lookup returns CDR1 SGHRS and CDR2 YFSETQ. The CDR3 contains 15 residues. Sequencing was carried out using PBMCs. The chain uses TRBV5-1 and TRBJ2-1; 11 nucleotides agree with TRBD2. The TCR originated in a young man in good health and CMV-seronegative. In DNA form, the CDR3 reads TGCGCCAGCAGCGTAACTAGCGGGAGTAGGAATGAGCAGTTCTTC. Protein sequence: CASSVTSGSRNEQFF.